These T cell receptor beta chains were read from a single sample in a study of blood T cell repertoires in COVID-19. Profiled with immunoSEQ multiplex PCR; TCRdb holds only in-frame clones, not every one. The repertoire holds tens of thousands of clones, 88% seen once, with approximately 2.4% in the top ten. The sample taken for sequencing was peripheral blood. These receptors all stem from a human donor in a cohort sampled during active COVID-19. CDR3s include the opening cysteine and the closing phenylalanine or tryptophan. D genes are given only for firm matches. For some rows the clone size is stated as once, few or many, or as a class when expanded; others skip it.

abundance,v_gene,j_gene,d_gene,CDR3aa,CDR3nt
.,TRBV5-5,TRBJ1-2,TRBD1,CASSEGQGHGYTF,TGTGCCAGCAGCGAGGGACAGGGCCATGGCTACACCTTC
.,TRBV29-1,TRBJ2-1,.,CSVEDYSADNEQFF,TGCAGCGTTGAAGATTATTCGGCGGACAATGAGCAGTTCTTC
.,TRBV18,TRBJ1-1,TRBD1,CASSPNTRQGNTEAFF,TGTGCCAGCTCGCCAAATACTAGACAGGGGAACACTGAAGCTTTCTTT
.,TRBV18,TRBJ2-1,TRBD2,CASSRIAGGPYEQFF,TGTGCCAGCTCTCGCATAGCGGGGGGGCCTTATGAGCAGTTCTTC
.,TRBV25-1,TRBJ2-5,TRBD1,CASSGGQGPQETQYF,TGTGCCAGCAGTGGTGGACAGGGACCTCAAGAGACCCAGTACTTC
few,TRBV5-1,TRBJ1-3,.,CASSSGGNTIYF,TGCGCCAGCAGCTCCGGGGGAAACACCATATATTTT
.,TRBV20-1,TRBJ2-1,TRBD1,CSASGDRGINEQFF,TGCAGTGCTAGTGGGGACAGGGGGATCAATGAGCAGTTCTTC
.,TRBV7-9,TRBJ2-1,.,CASSLFRGLYYNEQFF,TGTGCCAGCAGCTTATTTAGGGGCCTTTACTACAATGAGCAGTTCTTC
medium-sized,TRBV3-1/TRBV3-2,TRBJ2-1,.,CASSHARVGAKEQFF,TGTGCCAGCAGCCATGCCAGGGTGGGGGCGAAGGAGCAGTTCTTC
.,TRBV19,TRBJ2-7,.,CASSIGLYEQYF,TGTGCCAGTAGTATCGGACTGTACGAGCAGTACTTC
.,TRBV6-1,TRBJ1-5,.,CASSEADRTFKYSNQPQHF,TGTGCCAGCAGTGAAGCAGACAGAACCTTCAAGTATAGCAATCAGCCCCAGCATTTT
.,TRBV7-9,TRBJ2-1,TRBD1,CASSFIGGTGSDEQFF,TGTGCCAGCAGCTTTATCGGTGGGACAGGGTCGGATGAGCAGTTCTTC
.,TRBV2,TRBJ2-5,.,CASRGVTRWVEETQYF,TGTGCCAGCAGGGGGGTGACTAGGTGGGTTGAAGAGACCCAGTACTTC
.,TRBV4-1,TRBJ1-4,.,CASSQVHRDWRAKLFF,TGCGCCAGCAGCCAAGTACACCGGGACTGGAGAGCAAAACTGTTTTTT
.,TRBV11-3,TRBJ1-1,TRBD1,CASQDRGNTEAFF,TGTGCCAGCCAGGACAGGGGGAACACTGAAGCTTTCTTT
once,TRBV2,TRBJ2-3,TRBD2,CASSVWWTSGGTTDTQYF,TGTGCCAGCAGTGTGTGGTGGACTAGCGGGGGAACCACAGATACGCAGTATTTT
.,TRBV6-1,TRBJ2-7,.,CASSEVRAEQYF,TGTGCCAGCAGTGAAGTGAGGGCCGAGCAGTACTTC
.,TRBV9,TRBJ1-2,TRBD1,CASSVGTGVNYGYTF,TGTGCCAGCAGCGTGGGGACAGGGGTCAACTATGGCTACACCTTC
.,TRBV11-3,TRBJ1-1,.,CASSRWGLEAFF,TGTGCCAGCAGCCGTTGGGGGCTTGAAGCTTTCTTT
.,TRBV27,TRBJ2-7,.,CASSLARGNYEQYF,TGTGCCAGCAGTTTAGCCAGGGGAAACTACGAGCAGTACTTC
medium-sized,TRBV28,TRBJ2-1,TRBD1,CASSLGTGRLSYNEQFF,TGTGCCAGCAGCTTGGGGACAGGGAGGTTGTCCTACAATGAGCAGTTCTTC
.,TRBV4-1,TRBJ1-1,TRBD1,CASSQRTGGNTEAFF,TGCGCCAGCAGCCAAAGGACAGGGGGCAACACTGAAGCTTTCTTT
.,TRBV6-1,TRBJ2-7,.,CASSERSAGRAYEQYF,TGTGCCAGCAGTGAAAGGTCGGCGGGGCGAGCCTACGAGCAGTACTTC
.,TRBV29-1,TRBJ1-1,.,CSVVGRMNTEAFF,TGCAGCGTTGTGGGGCGGATGAACACTGAAGCTTTCTTT
.,TRBV30,TRBJ2-2,.,CAWVEQGATGELFF,TGTGCCTGGGTCGAACAGGGCGCGACCGGGGAGCTGTTTTTT